Listed here are 18 T cell receptor beta chains from one sample, sequenced in a study of shared clonotypes between healthy human individuals. Repertoires were generated with immunoSEQ multiplex PCR, while TCRdb's copy carries only in-frame clones and drops some. The data contain roughly 2 million clones, under 97% of them seen just once; the ten biggest clones take up over 0.1%. The material sequenced was naive CD4+ T cells sorted from blood. Sample subset: CD45RA+ positively selected. These receptor sequences come from a man aged 18 to 29 in good health.

V and J are TRBV9 and TRBJ1-1; no firm D call. CDR1 is SGDLS, CDR2 YYNGEE, per germline. The CDR3 has 14 residues. The V end lost 0 bases, the J end lost 11 bases, and 17 bases lay between the germline ends. In nucleotides, the CDR3 is TGTGCCAGCAGCGTAGAGACTGGTTTCGCTCATGCTTTCTTT. Amino acid sequence: CASSVETGFAHAFF.

This clone came up once. The chain recombines TRBV7-2 with TRBJ2-7; D is unclear. Trimming removed 5 bases at V and 0 bases at J, with 11 bases between. Germline CDR1 reads SGHTA; CDR2 reads FQGNSA. The CDR3 runs to 14 residues. CDR3 DNA: TGTGCCAGCAGCCAGTCATCGAGCTCCTACGAGCAGTACTTC. It is translated as CASSQSSSSYEQYF.

This clone was seen once. This specimen includes other DNA sequences encoding the same CDR3. The chain is built from TRBV19 and TRBJ2-3; 7 bases map to TRBD2. Germline V gene sequence: CDR1 LNHDA, CDR2 SQIVND (reference sequence). V gave up 2 bases and J gave up 3 bases; unmatched junction bases: 2. This CDR3 is built from 14 residues. The CDR3 DNA sequence: TGTGCCAGTAGTATACAGGGAGGGACAGATACGCAGTATTTT. Its protein is CASSIQGGTDTQYF.

The rearrangement links TRBV14 to TRBJ1-2, with 8 bases lining up with TRBD1. Germline V gives CDR1 SGHDN, CDR2 FVKESK. The CDR3 runs 15 residues. Unmatched junction bases numbered 8, after V lost 3 bases and J lost 5 bases. The CDR3 region has the DNA TGTGCCAGCAGCCAGAACGACAGGGGAGTGTATGGCTACACCTTC. Translated: CASSQNDRGVYGYTF.

This chain links TRBV14 with TRBJ1-1; tentatively, D is TRBD1 (6 bases). Germline V CDR1 and CDR2: SGHDN, FVKESK. V was pared by 3 bases and J by 2 bases, with 13 bases between. The CDR3 spans 15 residues. The CDR3 spells CASSQSGTLNTEAFF. The CDR3 coding sequence is TGTGCCAGCAGCCAGAGCGGGACACTAAACACTGAAGCTTTCTTT.

The chain joins TRBV5-1 to TRBJ2-1; D unclear. V was cut by 4 bases and J by 10 bases, with 15 bases left in between. CDR3 length: 13 amino acids. CDR1 SGHRS and CDR2 YFSETQ come from the germline V gene. The CDR3 DNA follows: TGCGCCAGCAGCGACCTATACAATGACGAGCAGTTCTTC. Protein: CASSDLYNDEQFF.

The rearrangement uses TRBV28 and TRBJ2-7, with TRBD1 matching over 10 bases. Trimming cost V 6 bases and J 5 bases; bases outside gene matches: 4. The germline gives CDR1 MDHEN, CDR2 SYDVKM. The CDR3 totals 13 residues. CDR3 sequence (DNA): TGTGCCAGCAGCCGGGACAGGGGTGACGAGCAGTACTTC. This encodes CASSRDRGDEQYF.

The chain combines TRBV5-6 with TRBJ1-1; TRBD1 matches at 10 bases. The ends lost 4 bases at V and 5 bases at J; junction bases unmatched: 11. The CDR3 has 16 amino acids. Germline loops: CDR1 SGHDT, CDR2 YYEEEE. The CDR3 DNA sequence: TGTGCCAGCAGCCCAAAGACAGGGGGCTCGAATACTGAAGCTTTCTTT. Translating gives CASSPKTGGSNTEAFF.

Details on this clone: Different DNA sequences within this sample yield the same CDR3. The chain recombines TRBV5-4 with TRBJ2-3; the D gene could be TRBD1 or TRBD2 (5 bases each). CDR1 is SGHNT, CDR2 YYREEE, per germline (reference sequence). V gave up 0 bases and J gave up 4 bases, with 9 bases separating them. CDR3 length equals 14 residues. The chain's CDR3 is CASSLGGIADTQYF. The DNA of the CDR3 is TGTGCCAGCAGCTTGGGGGGGATCGCAGATACGCAGTATTTT.

V usage is TRBV4-3 and J usage is TRBJ2-7; D may be TRBD1 or TRBD2 (5 bases each). This CDR3 spans 16 amino acids. Germline V gene data show CDR1 as LGHNA and CDR2 as YSLEER. V was trimmed by 0 bases and J by 0 bases, leaving 12 bases between them. CDR3 bases: TGCGCCAGCAGCCAAGACAGGCAGGGAGTCTCCTACGAGCAGTACTTC. It is translated as CASSQDRQGVSYEQYF.

The genes are TRBV10-3 and TRBJ2-4, with a tentative D call TRBD1 (5 bases). In germline, CDR1 is ENHRY, CDR2 SYGVKD. V lost 5 bases to trimming and J lost 1 base, with 18 bases between them. The CDR3 has 17 residues. The CDR3 nucleotides read TGTGCCATCAGTCAGGATATTTCTTGGGGCGCCAAAAACATTCAGTACTTC. This codes for CAISQDISWGAKNIQYF.

J is TRBJ1-2 and V is TRBV7-8; D is uncertain. The CDR3 loop spans 15 amino acids. Per the germline V gene, CDR1 is SGHVS and CDR2 is FQNEAQ. The V gene lost 4 bases and the J gene lost 0 bases, with 12 bases spanning the gap. The CDR3 spells CASSSGGVSNYGYTF. Written as DNA, the CDR3 is TGTGCCAGCAGCTCGGGTGGAGTTTCTAACTATGGCTACACCTTC.

This sequence joins TRBV20-1 and TRBJ2-7; 7 bases are shared with TRBD1. The germline gives CDR1 DFQATT, CDR2 SNEGSKA (reference sequence). There are 11 residues in the CDR3. V shed 5 bases, J shed 4 bases, and the junction held 2 bases outside the gene matches. This chain's CDR3 is CSAGQEYEQYF. The DNA of the CDR3 is TGCAGTGCTGGACAGGAATACGAGCAGTACTTC.

V gene TRBV29-1 combines with J gene TRBJ1-1; TRBD1 is a possible D gene (5 bases). V dropped 8 bases and J dropped 1 base, with 17 bases sitting between them. Germline CDR1 reads SQVTM; CDR2 reads ANQGSEA. This CDR3 has 14 amino acids. The CDR3 protein is CSPLWGHPNTEAFF. In DNA form, the CDR3 reads TGCAGCCCCCTGTGGGGCCATCCGAACACTGAAGCTTTCTTT.

The chain has TRBV7-6 and TRBJ2-3; D ambiguous. Germline values: CDR1 SGHVS, CDR2 FNYEAQ. The CDR3 covers 12 residues. V shed 6 bases and J shed 6 bases, with 10 bases lying between them. DNA for the CDR3: TGTGCCAGCAGGGGAAGTTCGGATACGCAGTATTTT. It translates to CASRGSSDTQYF. Full variable domain (outside the CDR3, taken from reference TRBV7-6 and TRBJ2-3): GAGVSQSPRYKVTKRGQDVALRCDPISGHVSLYWYRQALGQGPEFLTYFNYEAQQDKSGLPNDRFSAERPEGSISTLTIQRTEQRDSAMYRCASRGSSDTQYFGPGTRLTVL.

The chain links TRBV30 to TRBJ2-7; D tentatively reads TRBD1 or TRBD2 (5 bases each). Germline CDR1 is GTSNPN and CDR2 is SVGIG (reference sequence). The CDR3 extends over 18 amino acids. Trimming stripped 2 bases from V and 0 bases from J, with 23 bases between. CDR3 DNA: TGTGCCTGGAGTAAGGGAAAGACCGGGACCGCGTCCTCCTACGAGCAGTACTTC. Translating it yields CAWSKGKTGTASSYEQYF.

The V and J genes are TRBV10-3 and TRBJ1-5; D gene ambiguous. The CDR3 length is 14 residues. Trimming removed 2 bases at V and 3 bases at J, with 8 bases between. Germline CDR1 ENHRY, CDR2 SYGVKD. The DNA for the CDR3 is TGTGCCATCAGTGAGACTTTGGACAATCAGCCCCAGCATTTT. Amino acids: CAISETLDNQPQHF.

This rearrangement joins TRBV6-5 to TRBJ1-1; D is perhaps TRBD1 (5 bases). V was cut by 4 bases and J by 5 bases, with 17 bases left in between. CDR1 and CDR2 from the germline V gene are MNHEY and SVGAGI. The CDR3 is 15 residues long. As DNA, the CDR3 is TGTGCCAGCAGTTTCCAGGGTTGGTTGAGGACTGAAGCTTTCTTT. This codes for CASSFQGWLRTEAFF.